This entry lists 5 T cell receptor beta chains sequenced from one sample in a study of blood T cell repertoires in COVID-19. Repertoires were generated with immunoSEQ multiplex PCR, while TCRdb's copy carries only in-frame clones and drops some. The sample comprises some 49,000 clones, 75% to 85% of which are singletons, and roughly 3% rests with the top ten. The sequencing input was peripheral blood. These receptors all come from a woman in her fifties or sixties with acute or convalescent COVID-19.

The chain employs TRBV15 and TRBJ2-5; TRBD2 agrees at 9 bases. This CDR3 contains 14 residues. V lost 3 bases to trimming and J lost 5 bases; unmatched junction nucleotides: 4. Looked up from germline, CDR1 is LNHNV and CDR2 is YYDKDF (reference sequence). CDR3 loop: CATSSRGGAETQYF. DNA for the CDR3: TGTGCCACCAGCAGCCGCGGGGGGGCCGAGACCCAGTACTTC.

J is TRBJ1-2 and V is TRBV2; TRBD1 aligns across 7 bases. Trimming at V came to 7 bases and at J to 1 base, leaving 3 bases not matched to a gene. Germline V gene lookup returns CDR1 SNHLY and CDR2 FYNNEI. The CDR3 runs 13 residues. The CDR3 region is CASIDRDNYGYTF. The CDR3 DNA is TGTGCCAGCATCGACAGGGATAACTATGGCTACACCTTC.

The chain links TRBV4-1 to TRBJ1-5; the D gene is possibly TRBD1 (6 bases). The CDR3 consists of 15 residues. The ends were cut back, 1 base at V and 5 bases at J, with 12 bases in the middle. Looked up from germline, CDR1 is MGHRA and CDR2 is YSYEKL. The CDR3 region is CASSQVDRNYQPQHF. DNA for the CDR3: TGCGCCAGCAGCCAAGTAGACAGGAACTATCAGCCCCAGCATTTT.

The chain employs TRBV7-9 and TRBJ1-6; a possible D gene is TRBD1 (5 bases). CDR3 length: 16 amino acids. Trimming cost V 5 bases and J 6 bases, with 17 bases left between them. Germline CDR1 is SEHNR and CDR2 is FQNEAQ (reference sequence). In nucleotides, the CDR3 is TGTGCCAGCAGCAATACCCCGGGACTGCGTAATTCACCCCTCCACTTT. Translation gives CASSNTPGLRNSPLHF.

The chain employs TRBV11-2 and TRBJ2-5; tentatively, D is TRBD2 (5 bases). Germline CDR1 is SGHAT and CDR2 is FQNNGV. V lost 5 bases and J lost 5, with 12 bases in between. The CDR3 has 13 residues. The CDR3 DNA reads as TGTGCCAGCAGCCTGGGAATAGCGGAGACCCAGTACTTC. Its translation: CASSLGIAETQYF. Drawing the rest from reference TRBV11-2 and TRBJ2-5, the complete variable domain is EAGVAQSPRYKIIEKRQSVAFWCNPISGHATLYWYQQILGQGPKLLIQFQNNGVVDDSQLPKDRFSAERLKGVDSTLKIQPAKLEDSAVYLCASSLGIAETQYFGPGTRLLVL.